The rows below give T cell receptor beta chains drawn from one sample of a study of OX40 agonist ivuxolimab in advanced cancers. Clones were sequenced by immunoSEQ multiplex PCR, and TCRdb holds only the in-frame ones, with some missing. The sample records 52,000 or so clones, 82% being singletons. The sequenced sample was CD4+ or CD8+ T cells sorted from blood, obtained in a trial of the OX40 agonist ivuxolimab. These receptors were collected from an adult with an advanced solid tumor such as melanoma, head and neck, liver or kidney cancer. Both conserved end residues are part of each CDR3. The order of the fields is V gene, clone size, D gene, J gene, CDR3 DNA, CDR3 protein. D genes are given only for firm matches. Clone size is shown for a subset of rows, as once, few, many or a class of expanded clone.

TRBV2	NA	NA	TRBJ1-2	TGTGCCAGCAATTCGGCCAGGTCCCAAGGGCTGGGCTTC	CASNSARSQGLGF
TRBV28	NA	TRBD1	TRBJ1-2	TGTGCCAGCAGTGCTACCCTCGGACAGGGAGGGTCCAGCGGCTACACCTTC	CASSATLGQGGSSGYTF
TRBV27	NA	TRBD1	TRBJ1-1	TGTGCCAGCACTACCGCCGGGACAGTGAACACTGAAGCTTTCTTT	CASTTAGTVNTEAFF
TRBV7-9	NA	NA	TRBJ2-1	TGTGCCAGCAGCTTAATGGGGGGTTCCAATGAGCAGTTCTTC	CASSLMGGSNEQFF
TRBV11-2	few	NA	TRBJ2-2	TGTGCCAGCAGCCCCTTGCCCGGGGAGCTGTTTTTT	CASSPLPGELFF
TRBV28	NA	NA	TRBJ1-2	TGTGCCAGCAGGTCCGGCGGATATGGCTACACCTTC	CASRSGGYGYTF
TRBV5-4	NA	NA	TRBJ1-1	TGTGCCAGCACCCGAAACAGGGTGAACACTGAAGCTTTCTTT	CASTRNRVNTEAFF
TRBV7-2	NA	NA	TRBJ1-5	TGTGCCAGCAGCTTAGGAGCGGGGGGAAGCAATCAGCCCCAGCATTTT	CASSLGAGGSNQPQHF
TRBV14	NA	NA	TRBJ1-1	TGTGCCAGCAGCAGGGAGCGGGTCACTGAAGCTTTCTTT	CASSRERVTEAFF
TRBV7-9	NA	NA	TRBJ2-5	TGTGCCAGCAGCTTGGTGCGGGGGACACAAGAGACCCAGTACTTC	CASSLVRGTQETQYF
TRBV11-3	NA	TRBD2	TRBJ2-3	TGTGCCAGCAGCTTATTTAGCGGGCCCACAGATACGCAGTATTTT	CASSLFSGPTDTQYF
TRBV5-1	NA	NA	TRBJ1-4	TGCGCCAGCAGCCCTCAAGGGGCAGCAACTAATGAAAAACTGTTTTTT	CASSPQGAATNEKLFF
TRBV19	NA	NA	TRBJ1-1	TGTGCCAGTAGATCCGGGACTTCCTCAAGGGGCACTGAAGCTTTCTTT	CASRSGTSSRGTEAFF
TRBV7-3	NA	TRBD1	TRBJ2-7	TGTGCCAGCAGCGTACCGACAGGGTATTACAACGAGCAGTACTTC	CASSVPTGYYNEQYF
TRBV5-1	NA	NA	TRBJ2-1	TGCGCCAGCAGCTTGGAAAGCGCCTCCTACAATGAGCAGTTCTTC	CASSLESASYNEQFF
TRBV7-2	NA	NA	TRBJ2-7	TGTGCCAGCCTCGCTCAGCGGACTTCCTACGAGCAGTACTTC	CASLAQRTSYEQYF
TRBV6-6	NA	TRBD1	TRBJ1-4	TGTGCCAGCAGTTACGGGACAGGTGAAAAACTGTTTTTT	CASSYGTGEKLFF
TRBV28	NA	NA	TRBJ1-5	TGTGCCAGCAGTTTAAACGGGAGGCAGCCCCAGCATTTT	CASSLNGRQPQHF
TRBV7-9	NA	NA	TRBJ1-2	TGTGCCAGCAGCTTAGGGGGGCCCTATGGCTACACCTTC	CASSLGGPYGYTF
TRBV5-1	NA	TRBD1	TRBJ2-1	TGCGCCAGCAGCTGGGGACAGGGGGTTTACAATGAGCAGTTCTTC	CASSWGQGVYNEQFF
TRBV6-5	NA	TRBD1	TRBJ1-4	TGTGCCAGCAGCAAGGCAGGGGGAGAAAAACTGTTTTTT	CASSKAGGEKLFF
TRBV4-1	NA	NA	TRBJ2-1	TGCGCCAGCAGCCGAGGGGGGTCTAGCGGAGTATGGAATAATGAGCAGTTCTTC	CASSRGGSSGVWNNEQFF
TRBV5-8	NA	NA	TRBJ2-2	TGTGCCAGCAGCACCCCTACCGGGGAGCTGTTTTTT	CASSTPTGELFF
TRBV5-1	NA	NA	TRBJ2-3	TGCGCCAGCAGAAGGGGTGAAGGGACCATTAGCACAGATACGCAGTATTTT	CASRRGEGTISTDTQYF
TRBV9	once	NA	TRBJ2-1	TGTGCCAGCAGCTCCCCCGGGGGCAATGAGCAGTTCTTC	CASSSPGGNEQFF
TRBV9	NA	TRBD2	TRBJ2-7	TGTGCCAGCAGCGTATTGGCGGGAGGGCCGTACGAGCAGTACTTC	CASSVLAGGPYEQYF
TRBV6-6	NA	NA	TRBJ2-3	TGTGCCAGCAGCCCTAGCAGGTTAACAGATACGCAGTATTTT	CASSPSRLTDTQYF
TRBV18	NA	NA	TRBJ1-2	TGTGCCAGCTCACCAGGCACGGTCTATGGCTACACCTTC	CASSPGTVYGYTF
TRBV10-3	few	NA	TRBJ2-7	TGTGCCACGAAAGATACCTATTCCGGGCAGTACTTC	CATKDTYSGQYF
TRBV27	NA	TRBD1	TRBJ1-5	TGTGCCAGCAGTTTACGGGGGGACAGTAATCAGCCCCAGCATTTT	CASSLRGDSNQPQHF
TRBV7-2	once	NA	TRBJ2-7	TGTGCCAGCCGTTGGGGGGGCGACGGCGAGCAGTACTTC	CASRWGGDGEQYF
TRBV27	few	NA	TRBJ1-2	TGTGCCAGCAGTTCGGCAGGACTCTATGGCTACACCTTC	CASSSAGLYGYTF
TRBV6-5	few	NA	TRBJ2-3	TGTGCCAGCAGGGGCGAAGCCTTTGGCACAGATACGCAGTATTTT	CASRGEAFGTDTQYF
TRBV27	NA	NA	TRBJ1-4	TGTGCCAGCAGTTTACGGGAGAATGAAAAACTGTTTTTT	CASSLRENEKLFF
TRBV7-8	NA	TRBD1	TRBJ1-1	TGTGCCAGCAGCCTTAGTTCAGGGGGGACTGAAGCTTTCTTT	CASSLSSGGTEAFF
TRBV7-2	NA	NA	TRBJ2-7	TGTGCCAGCAGCCGGGCCGGGACGGACGCCTACGAGCAGTACTTC	CASSRAGTDAYEQYF
TRBV5-4	NA	TRBD2	TRBJ2-3	TGTGCCAGCAGCCAAGGAGCGGCGGGAGGTCACACAGATACGCAGTATTTT	CASSQGAAGGHTDTQYF
TRBV9	NA	NA	TRBJ1-6	TGTGCCAGCAGCCAGTCCGGGACTATAAATTCACCCCTCCACTTT	CASSQSGTINSPLHF
TRBV27	NA	NA	TRBJ1-5	TGTGCCAGCAGTTTCAGAGGGGTTAGCAATCAGCCCCAGCATTTT	CASSFRGVSNQPQHF
TRBV6-6	NA	NA	TRBJ1-2	TGTGCCAGCAGTCCCGACAGACTCTATGGCTACACCTTC	CASSPDRLYGYTF
TRBV18	NA	NA	TRBJ1-1	TGTGCCAGCTCACCAATGGGGTCCCTCACTGAAGCTTTCTTT	CASSPMGSLTEAFF
TRBV5-6	NA	NA	TRBJ1-4	TGTGCCAGCAGCCCTCGGGCAGCTAGACGGGAAAAACTGTTTTTT	CASSPRAARREKLFF
TRBV30	NA	NA	TRBJ2-7	TGTGCCTGGAGTCCGGGAAGTATCGCCTACGAGCAGTACTTC	CAWSPGSIAYEQYF
TRBV7-9	once	TRBD1	TRBJ1-4	TGTGCCAGCAGCCAACGGGACAGGGGGGATGAAAAACTGTTTTTT	CASSQRDRGDEKLFF
TRBV19	few	NA	TRBJ1-2	TGTGCCAGTAGTAAAGCGCAGGGGCACTATGGCTACACCTTC	CASSKAQGHYGYTF
TRBV11-2	NA	NA	TRBJ2-7	TGTGCCAGCCACGGGCCATTCTCCTACGAGCAGTACTTC	CASHGPFSYEQYF
TRBV9	NA	NA	TRBJ2-3	TGTGCCAGCAGCGTAGAACCCCGCCCCGCCACAGATACGCAGTATTTT	CASSVEPRPATDTQYF
TRBV21-1	NA	NA	TRBJ2-2	TGTGCCAGCAGCAAATGGAGACACAGGGAGCCCGGGGAGCTGTTTTTT	CASSKWRHREPGELFF
TRBV30	NA	NA	TRBJ2-2	TGTGCCTGGAGTAGACTCCTAAACACCGGGGAGCTGTTTTTT	CAWSRLLNTGELFF
TRBV18	NA	TRBD1	TRBJ1-1	TGTGCCAGCTCCCAGGGGGGAGTGAACACTGAAGCTTTCTTT	CASSQGGVNTEAFF
TRBV6-1	few	NA	TRBJ2-3	TGTGCCAGCAGTGAAGGGGTAGCAGATACGCAGTATTTT	CASSEGVADTQYF